This T cell receptor beta chain was found in a study of cytomegalovirus exposure and HLA in healthy donors. The study, taken as a whole, reports: A few chains tied to CMV proved CMV antigen-specific in vitro.

Germline CDR1 and CDR2: SGDLS and YYNGEE. V lost 4 bases and J lost 7; bases outside the gene matches: 13. CDR3 length equals 15 residues. The PCR was carried out with 60 Vbeta primers and 13 Jbeta primers. TCRdb's table, derived via immunoSEQ multiplex PCR, lists solely in-frame clones and lacks some. The table lists about 210,000 clones, over 80% of them singletons, with roughly 6% in the top ten. Points on this clone: The antigen remains undetermined.

Healthy bone marrow donors made up the donor group. The sequenced sample was PBMCs. This clonotype was obtained from a middle-aged man in good health and CMV-seropositive. The chain has TRBV9 and TRBJ1-1; 7 nucleotides line up with TRBD1. The CDR3 coding sequence is TGTGCCAGCAGCCCGAGACAGGGATCCGTGAATGAAGCTTTCTTT. Translating it yields CASSPRQGSVNEAFF. Drawing the rest from reference TRBV9 and TRBJ1-1, the complete variable domain is DSGVTQTPKHLITATGQRVTLRCSPRSGDLSVYWYQQSLDQGLQFLIQYYNGEERAKGNILERFSAQQFPDLHSELNLSSLELGDSALYFCASSPRQGSVNEAFFGQGTRLTVV.